The rows below give T cell receptor beta chains drawn from one sample of a study of blood T cell repertoires in COVID-19. Here immunoSEQ multiplex PCR was the method, and the copy in TCRdb shows in-frame clones only, minus some. The sample yields approximately 470,000 clones, around 87% seen once. Material: PBMCs or T cells enriched from blood (not recorded which). Receptors were obtained from a young woman who had recovered from COVID-19. Both conserved end residues are part of each CDR3. Each record gives: V gene, clone size, J gene, D gene, CDR3 protein, CDR3 DNA. D genes are given only for firm matches. Only some rows state a clone size, as once, few, many or a class for expanded clones.

V gene: TRBV6-6
clone size: -
J gene: TRBJ1-3
D gene: TRBD1
CDR3 protein: CASSQGVGGNTIYF
CDR3 DNA: TGTGCCAGCAGTCAGGGGGTTGGAGGAAACACCATATATTTT

V gene: TRBV3-1/TRBV3-2
clone size: -
J gene: TRBJ2-3
D gene: -
CDR3 protein: CASSQDPGRTDTQYF
CDR3 DNA: TGTGCCAGCAGCCAAGATCCAGGGCGCACAGATACGCAGTATTTT

V gene: TRBV9
clone size: -
J gene: TRBJ1-3
D gene: -
CDR3 protein: CASSVGQLYSGNTIYF
CDR3 DNA: TGTGCCAGCAGCGTAGGACAGCTTTACTCTGGAAACACCATATATTTT

V gene: TRBV29-1
clone size: -
J gene: TRBJ2-5
D gene: TRBD1
CDR3 protein: CSADRVETQYF
CDR3 DNA: TGCAGCGCAGACAGGGTAGAGACCCAGTACTTC

V gene: TRBV19
clone size: -
J gene: TRBJ1-5
D gene: TRBD1
CDR3 protein: CASNGGRGSNQPQHF
CDR3 DNA: TGTGCCAGTAATGGCGGCAGGGGGTCCAATCAGCCCCAGCATTTT

V gene: TRBV7-9
clone size: -
J gene: TRBJ1-5
D gene: TRBD1
CDR3 protein: CASSLGTVGQPQHF
CDR3 DNA: TGTGCCAGCAGCCTCGGGACAGTTGGTCAGCCCCAGCATTTT

V gene: TRBV6-5
clone size: -
J gene: TRBJ2-7
D gene: -
CDR3 protein: CASSNGGEQYF
CDR3 DNA: TGTGCCAGCAGCAACGGGGGCGAGCAGTACTTC

V gene: TRBV15
clone size: -
J gene: TRBJ2-7
D gene: -
CDR3 protein: CATSPNYPTVSYEQYF
CDR3 DNA: TGTGCCACCAGCCCCAATTACCCGACAGTCTCCTACGAGCAGTACTTC

V gene: TRBV19
clone size: -
J gene: TRBJ2-7
D gene: TRBD1
CDR3 protein: CASQSTGTGFSYEQYF
CDR3 DNA: TGTGCCAGTCAATCCACCGGGACAGGATTCTCCTACGAGCAGTACTTC

V gene: TRBV6-1
clone size: few
J gene: TRBJ1-1
D gene: -
CDR3 protein: CASSEVGGNTEAFF
CDR3 DNA: TGTGCCAGCAGTGAAGTCGGTGGGAACACTGAAGCTTTCTTT

V gene: TRBV6-2/TRBV6-3
clone size: -
J gene: TRBJ1-1
D gene: TRBD1
CDR3 protein: CASSATGDTEAFF
CDR3 DNA: TGTGCCAGCAGTGCTACAGGGGACACTGAAGCTTTCTTT

V gene: TRBV10-1
clone size: -
J gene: TRBJ1-2
D gene: -
CDR3 protein: CASSESTDYGYTF
CDR3 DNA: TGCGCCAGCAGTGAGTCGACAGATTATGGCTACACCTTC

V gene: TRBV4-1
clone size: few
J gene: TRBJ1-5
D gene: -
CDR3 protein: CASSMEQGLSYQPQHF
CDR3 DNA: TGCGCCAGCAGCATGGAACAGGGCTTGTCGTATCAGCCCCAGCATTTT

V gene: TRBV3-1/TRBV3-2
clone size: -
J gene: TRBJ2-3
D gene: -
CDR3 protein: CASSQVAAASGQYF
CDR3 DNA: TGTGCCAGCAGCCAAGTTGCGGCCGCTTCGGGGCAGTATTTT

V gene: TRBV30
clone size: -
J gene: TRBJ1-2
D gene: -
CDR3 protein: CAWREGGYGYTF
CDR3 DNA: TGTGCCTGGAGAGAGGGGGGGTATGGCTACACCTTC

V gene: TRBV30
clone size: -
J gene: TRBJ1-3
D gene: -
CDR3 protein: CAWGTGNTIYF
CDR3 DNA: TGTGCCTGGGGTACTGGAAACACCATATATTTT

V gene: TRBV5-1
clone size: -
J gene: TRBJ1-1
D gene: -
CDR3 protein: CASSLNRVGGNTEAFF
CDR3 DNA: TGCGCCAGCAGCTTGAACAGGGTTGGGGGAAACACTGAAGCTTTCTTT

V gene: TRBV30
clone size: -
J gene: TRBJ2-2
D gene: TRBD2
CDR3 protein: CAWSVRGGVDGELFF
CDR3 DNA: TGTGCCTGGAGTGTCCGCGGGGGGGTGGACGGGGAGCTGTTTTTT

V gene: TRBV27
clone size: -
J gene: TRBJ2-5
D gene: TRBD1
CDR3 protein: CASTRTGEETQYF
CDR3 DNA: TGTGCCAGCACCCGGACAGGGGAAGAGACCCAGTACTTC

V gene: TRBV2
clone size: -
J gene: TRBJ1-3
D gene: TRBD1
CDR3 protein: CASSYGQGTGNTIYF
CDR3 DNA: TGTGCCAGCAGTTACGGACAGGGGACTGGAAACACCATATATTTT

V gene: TRBV7-3
clone size: -
J gene: TRBJ1-1
D gene: TRBD1
CDR3 protein: CASSLTGQGATEAFF
CDR3 DNA: TGTGCCAGCAGCTTAACTGGGCAGGGGGCGACTGAAGCTTTCTTT

V gene: TRBV30
clone size: -
J gene: TRBJ2-1
D gene: TRBD2
CDR3 protein: CAWAVGVLAGAYNEQFF
CDR3 DNA: TGTGCCTGGGCCGTCGGGGTATTAGCGGGAGCCTACAATGAGCAGTTCTTC

V gene: TRBV5-1
clone size: -
J gene: TRBJ2-5
D gene: TRBD2
CDR3 protein: CASSLRGLAGDELKGSQETQYF
CDR3 DNA: TGCGCCAGCAGCTTGCGGGGACTAGCGGGGGACGAATTGAAGGGGAGCCAAGAGACCCAGTACTTC

V gene: TRBV5-1
clone size: few
J gene: TRBJ1-4
D gene: -
CDR3 protein: CASSLQGATNEKLFF
CDR3 DNA: TGCGCCAGCAGCTTGCAAGGGGCAACTAATGAAAAACTGTTTTTT

V gene: TRBV30
clone size: -
J gene: TRBJ1-1
D gene: -
CDR3 protein: CAWSGFAVEAFF
CDR3 DNA: TGTGCCTGGAGTGGGTTTGCGGTTGAAGCTTTCTTT

V gene: TRBV5-4
clone size: once
J gene: TRBJ2-3
D gene: -
CDR3 protein: CASSQQGDDTQYF
CDR3 DNA: TGTGCCAGCAGCCAGCAGGGCGACGATACGCAGTATTTT

V gene: TRBV28
clone size: -
J gene: TRBJ2-7
D gene: -
CDR3 protein: CASSYPGTYEQYF
CDR3 DNA: TGTGCCAGCAGTTACCCGGGAACCTACGAGCAGTACTTC

V gene: TRBV4-1
clone size: -
J gene: TRBJ2-5
D gene: TRBD2
CDR3 protein: CASSRGRGETQYF
CDR3 DNA: TGCGCCAGCAGCCGGGGGAGGGGTGAGACCCAGTACTTC

V gene: TRBV5-1
clone size: -
J gene: TRBJ2-5
D gene: -
CDR3 protein: CASSLEGWGETQYF
CDR3 DNA: TGCGCCAGCAGCTTGGAGGGGTGGGGAGAGACCCAGTACTTC

V gene: TRBV19
clone size: once
J gene: TRBJ1-1
D gene: -
CDR3 protein: CASSIDRDTEAFF
CDR3 DNA: TGTGCCAGTAGTATAGATCGAGACACTGAAGCTTTCTTT

V gene: TRBV30
clone size: -
J gene: TRBJ1-4
D gene: -
CDR3 protein: CAWSGGGNEKLFF
CDR3 DNA: TGTGCCTGGTCCGGGGGGGGTAATGAAAAACTGTTTTTT

V gene: TRBV13
clone size: -
J gene: TRBJ2-2
D gene: TRBD1
CDR3 protein: CASSPRQGVTGELFF
CDR3 DNA: TGTGCCAGCAGCCCCCGACAGGGTGTGACCGGGGAGCTGTTTTTT

V gene: TRBV27
clone size: once
J gene: TRBJ2-1
D gene: TRBD2
CDR3 protein: CASSSGTSGGVEQFF
CDR3 DNA: TGTGCCAGCAGTTCGGGGACTAGCGGGGGGGTTGAGCAGTTCTTC

V gene: TRBV30
clone size: -
J gene: TRBJ2-2
D gene: TRBD2
CDR3 protein: CAWRGGSEQHTGELFF
CDR3 DNA: TGTGCCTGGAGAGGCGGGAGTGAACAGCACACCGGGGAGCTGTTTTTT

V gene: TRBV10-2
clone size: -
J gene: TRBJ1-1
D gene: TRBD1
CDR3 protein: CASSPGQANTEAFF
CDR3 DNA: TGCGCCAGCAGCCCCGGACAGGCGAACACTGAAGCTTTCTTT

V gene: TRBV12-5
clone size: -
J gene: TRBJ1-2
D gene: -
CDR3 protein: CASGFSSQGGYTF
CDR3 DNA: TGTGCTAGTGGTTTTAGCAGTCAGGGCGGCTACACCTTC

V gene: TRBV18
clone size: -
J gene: TRBJ2-7
D gene: TRBD1
CDR3 protein: CASSPRTGSPYEQYF
CDR3 DNA: TGTGCCAGCTCACCACGGACAGGTAGTCCCTACGAGCAGTACTTC

V gene: TRBV4-2
clone size: -
J gene: TRBJ2-1
D gene: TRBD2
CDR3 protein: CASSQDELAGGRDEQFF
CDR3 DNA: TGTGCCAGCAGCCAAGATGAGTTAGCGGGGGGGAGGGATGAGCAGTTCTTC

V gene: TRBV4-1
clone size: -
J gene: TRBJ2-3
D gene: TRBD2
CDR3 protein: CASSRSPSGGGTDTQYF
CDR3 DNA: TGCGCCAGCAGCCGATCCCCTAGCGGGGGTGGGACAGATACGCAGTATTTT

V gene: TRBV30
clone size: -
J gene: TRBJ2-5
D gene: TRBD1
CDR3 protein: CAWSGTGKQTQYF
CDR3 DNA: TGTGCCTGGAGTGGGACAGGGAAACAGACCCAGTACTTC

V gene: TRBV5-4
clone size: -
J gene: TRBJ1-1
D gene: -
CDR3 protein: CASSLFSEAFF
CDR3 DNA: TGTGCCAGCAGCTTATTCTCCGAAGCTTTCTTT

V gene: TRBV4-1
clone size: -
J gene: TRBJ2-3
D gene: TRBD1
CDR3 protein: CASGKTGETDTQYF
CDR3 DNA: TGCGCCAGCGGTAAGACAGGGGAGACAGATACGCAGTATTTT

V gene: TRBV5-4
clone size: -
J gene: TRBJ2-5
D gene: -
CDR3 protein: CASSIRETQYF
CDR3 DNA: TGTGCCAGCAGCATTCGGGAGACCCAGTACTTC